The clone carrying this T cell receptor beta chain was seen many times. Its antigen is unknown. Quantitative molecular-barcoded 5'-RACE generated the TCR beta libraries. TCRdb recomputed calls from the 5' RACE reads with MiXCR, one row per CDR3 protein. The repertoire holds under 950,000 distinct CDR3 sequences, with over 15% as singletons. Trimming took 1 base from V and 0 from J, leaving 6 bases between them. CDR3 length: 14 residues. This sample stems from a study of CD8 T cells in ankylosing spondylitis. Study-level points and caveats: Within ankylosing spondylitis blood, a TCR beta motif made up of several highly homologous variants appeared to be characteristic.

This TCR was recovered from a male donor with ankylosing spondylitis. The sequencing sample was made of blood, either unsorted or a sorted T cell fraction (not recorded which). The chain recombines TRBV12-3 or TRBV12-4 with TRBJ1-2; TRBD1 is a possible D gene (5 bases). In nucleotides, the CDR3 is TGTGCCAGCAGTTTAGGGGGGACTAACTATGGCTACACCTTC. As protein: CASSLGGTNYGYTF.